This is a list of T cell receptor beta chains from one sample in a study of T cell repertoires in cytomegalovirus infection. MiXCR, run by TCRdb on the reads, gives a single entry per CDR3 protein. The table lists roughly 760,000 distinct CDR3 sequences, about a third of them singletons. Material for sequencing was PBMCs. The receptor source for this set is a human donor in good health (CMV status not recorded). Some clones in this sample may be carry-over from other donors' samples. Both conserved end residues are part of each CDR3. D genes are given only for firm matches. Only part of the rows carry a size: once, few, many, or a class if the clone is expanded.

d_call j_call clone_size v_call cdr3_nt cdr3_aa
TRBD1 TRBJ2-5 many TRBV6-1 TGTGCCAGCAGTGAAAACCGGGGGACAGGGGCAGAGACCCAGTACTTC CASSENRGTGAETQYF
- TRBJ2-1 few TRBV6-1 TGTGCCAGCAGTCCCATGGGGAATGAGCAGTTCTTC CASSPMGNEQFF
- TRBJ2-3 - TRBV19 TGTGCCAGTAGAGATCACCGGAGCACAGATACGCAGTATTTT CASRDHRSTDTQYF
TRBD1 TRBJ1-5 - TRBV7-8 TGTGCCAGCAGCGTGGGGACAGGGAGGAATCAGCCCCAGCATTTT CASSVGTGRNQPQHF
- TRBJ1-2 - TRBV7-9 TGTGCCAGCAGCCCGACTCCCCAAGGCGGAGGCTACACCTTC CASSPTPQGGGYTF
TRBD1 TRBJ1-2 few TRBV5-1 TGCGCCAGCAGCACGACTGATGACAGGGCCTATGGCTACACCTTC CASSTTDDRAYGYTF
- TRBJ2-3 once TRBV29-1 TGCAGCGTTGGGGGCGGGATCCGTGATGATACGCAGTATTTT CSVGGGIRDDTQYF
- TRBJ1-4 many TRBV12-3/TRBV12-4 TGTGCCAGCAGACATAATGAAAAACTGTTTTTT CASRHNEKLFF
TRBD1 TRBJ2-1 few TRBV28 TGTGCCAGCAGGACAGGGCTCTCCTACAATGAGCAGTTCTTC CASRTGLSYNEQFF
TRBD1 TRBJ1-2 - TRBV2 TGTGCCAGCAGTTCGGGACAGAATGGTGAGGGCTACACCTTC CASSSGQNGEGYTF
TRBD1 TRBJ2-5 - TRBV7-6 TGTGCCAGCAGCGTCTCGGGACAGGGTCAAGAGACCCAGTACTTC CASSVSGQGQETQYF
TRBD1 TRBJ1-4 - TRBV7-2 TGTGCCAGCAGCTTAACATGGGACAGAAATGAAAAACTGTTTTTT CASSLTWDRNEKLFF